One and the same sample provided the 13 T cell receptor beta chains below, sequenced in a study of blood T cell repertoires in COVID-19. TCRdb keeps only in-frame clones here, not all; method: immunoSEQ multiplex PCR. This table holds roughly 52,000 clones, roughly four fifths found once. The specimen was peripheral blood. Source of these receptors: a human donor in a cohort sampled during active or convalescent COVID-19.

V usage is TRBV2 and J usage is TRBJ2-1; 9 bases match TRBD2. Trimming at V came to 3 bases and at J to 8 bases, leaving 8 bases not matched to a gene. CDR1 is SNHLY and CDR2 is FYNNEI in the germline V gene. This CDR3 region has 15 residues. Here the CDR3 reads CASSDRGGANDEQFF. The DNA of the CDR3 is TGTGCCAGCAGTGATCGCGGGGGGGCCAACGATGAGCAGTTCTTC.

This clone was recorded once. This sequence joins TRBV14 and TRBJ1-1, with D possibly matching TRBD1 (6 bases). The V gene's germline CDR1 is SGHDN and CDR2 FVKESK. This CDR3 is 14 amino acids long. The germline V and J ends were trimmed by 5 bases and 5 bases, with 15 bases remaining between them. The CDR3 spells CASSVTGRWTEAFF. The CDR3 DNA sequence: TGTGCCAGCAGCGTCACAGGGCGGTGGACTGAAGCTTTCTTT. Full variable domain (rest looked up from reference TRBV14 and TRBJ1-1): EAGVTQFPSHSVIEKGQTVTLRCDPISGHDNLYWYRRVMGKEIKFLLHFVKESKQDESGMPNNRFLAERTGGTYSTLKVQPAELEDSGVYFCASSVTGRWTEAFFGQGTRLTVV.

V gene TRBV19 combines with J gene TRBJ2-1; 7 nucleotides match TRBD2. The CDR3 has 16 amino acids. Losses at the gene ends were 1 base for V and 3 bases for J; bases not matched to a gene: 6. Germline values: CDR1 LNHDA, CDR2 SQIVND (reference sequence). Written as DNA, the CDR3 is TGTGCCAGTAGTATAGTCTCAGCGGGGAGCTACAATGAGCAGTTCTTC. Its translation is CASSIVSAGSYNEQFF.

V is TRBV19 and J is TRBJ1-5, with 9 bases fitting TRBD1. The V and J ends lost 5 bases and 4 bases, in that order; junction bases with no gene match: 3. The CDR3 is made up of 14 amino acids. CDR1 is LNHDA, CDR2 SQIVND, per germline (reference sequence). CDR3 DNA: TGTGCCAGTAGTCCGACAGGGGGGAATCAGCCCCAGCATTTT. This translates into CASSPTGGNQPQHF.

The rearrangement joins TRBV7-2 to TRBJ2-7; the match to TRBD2 covers 8 bases. CDR1 and CDR2 from the germline V gene are SGHTA and FQGNSA. V gave up 3 bases and J gave up 7 bases; unmatched junction bases: 8. The CDR3 spans 14 residues. CDR3 residues: CASSFTGGAGEQYF. The CDR3 DNA reads as TGTGCCAGCAGCTTTACCGGGGGGGCCGGGGAGCAGTACTTC.

The V and J genes are TRBV7-2 and TRBJ2-7, with 10 nucleotides matching TRBD1. In germline, CDR1 is SGHTA, CDR2 FQGNSA. Losses at the gene ends were 5 bases for V and 1 base for J; bases not matched to a gene: 5. The CDR3 runs 15 residues. In nucleotides, the CDR3 is TGTGCCAGCAGCATACCGGGACAGGGGTCCTACGAGCAGTACTTC. This translates into CASSIPGQGSYEQYF. Drawing the rest from reference TRBV7-2 and TRBJ2-7, the complete variable domain is GAGVSQSPSNKVTEKGKDVELRCDPISGHTALYWYRQSLGQGLEFLIYFQGNSAPDKSGLPSDRFSAERTGGSVSTLTIQRTQQEDSAVYLCASSIPGQGSYEQYFGPGTRLTVT.

This chain joins TRBV11-2 and TRBJ2-5; TRBD2 aligns across 9 bases. Per germline, CDR1 SGHAT and CDR2 FQNNGV. The CDR3 loop spans 15 amino acids. V lost 2 bases, J lost 3 bases, and 4 bases stayed unmatched. CDR3 nucleotides: TGTGCCAGCAGCTTATATCCTAGCGGGGAAGAGACCCAGTACTTC. This sequence encodes CASSLYPSGEETQYF.

V and J are TRBV5-1 and TRBJ1-2, with D maybe TRBD1 (6 bases). Germline V gene sequence: CDR1 SGHRS, CDR2 YFSETQ. The CDR3 extends over 14 amino acids. V was shortened by 3 bases and J by 4 bases, with 13 bases between the two germline ends. CDR3 protein: CASSSPDSLYGYTF. In DNA form, the CDR3 reads TGCGCCAGCAGCTCACCGGACAGTCTCTATGGCTACACCTTC.

The chain uses TRBV10-3 and TRBJ2-3, with a weak D call TRBD1 (5 bases). Germline V gives CDR1 ENHRY, CDR2 SYGVKD. This CDR3 comprises 13 residues. V was shortened by 4 bases and J by 7 bases, with 12 bases between the two germline ends. This CDR3 reads CAISARQGYTQYF. CDR3 DNA sequence: TGTGCCATCAGTGCCCGCCAGGGCTATACGCAGTATTTT.

The sample holds a few counts of this clone. The V call is TRBV18, the J call TRBJ2-1; possible D gene TRBD2, 5 bases. The ends were cut back, 6 bases at V and 5 bases at J, with 20 bases in the middle. Germline V gives CDR1 KGHSH, CDR2 LQKENI. The CDR3 loop spans 16 amino acids. CDR3 bases: TGTGCCAGCTCTCGACAAGGGTTCCTAGCCGACAATGAGCAGTTCTTC. As protein: CASSRQGFLADNEQFF.

This clone was counted only a few times. The chain links TRBV25-1 to TRBJ1-5; TRBD1 aligns across 8 bases. Unmatched junction bases numbered 5, after V lost 1 base and J lost 0 bases. The CDR3 has 17 residues. CDR1 and CDR2 from the germline V gene are MGHDK and SYGVNS. In DNA form, the CDR3 reads TGTGCCAGCAGTGAATCAGGGGGCAGTGTTAGCAATCAGCCCCAGCATTTT. Residues: CASSESGGSVSNQPQHF.

The gene calls are TRBV11-3 and TRBJ2-7, with D tentatively TRBD2 (5 bases). This CDR3 has 14 residues. Germline V lookup: CDR1 SGHNT, CDR2 YENEEA. Deletions cut 5 bases from V and 1 base from J, with 12 bases between. The DNA of the CDR3 is TGTGCCAGCAGCCCTACCCCGGGGTCCTACGAGCAGTACTTC. Encoded protein: CASSPTPGSYEQYF.

This clone turned up a few times. The V gene is TRBV30, the J gene TRBJ1-6; 8 bases are a match to TRBD1. The germline V gene encodes CDR1 GTSNPN and CDR2 SVGIG (reference sequence). J gave up 10 bases and V 5 bases, and 7 bases lay outside the gene matches. The CDR3 sequence is 13 residues long. The DNA of the CDR3 is TGTGCCTGGGTGACAGGGGACGGGTCACCCCTCCACTTT. This translates into CAWVTGDGSPLHF.